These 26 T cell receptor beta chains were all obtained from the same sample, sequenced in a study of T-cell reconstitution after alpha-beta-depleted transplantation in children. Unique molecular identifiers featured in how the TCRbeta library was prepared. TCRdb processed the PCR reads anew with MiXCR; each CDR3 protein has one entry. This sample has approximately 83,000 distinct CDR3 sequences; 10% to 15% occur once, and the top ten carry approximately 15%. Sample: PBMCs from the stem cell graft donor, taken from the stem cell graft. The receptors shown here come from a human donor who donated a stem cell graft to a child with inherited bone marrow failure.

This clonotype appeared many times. The CDR3 DNA reads as TGCAGCGTCCTCGCCTCGGGGGGCTACGAGCAGTACTTC. Protein product: CSVLASGGYEQYF. The V gene is TRBV29-1, the J gene TRBJ2-7, with 7 nucleotides matching TRBD2. This CDR3 is 13 amino acids long. The germline CDR1 and CDR2 sequences are SQVTM and ANQGSEA. Unmatched junction bases numbered 8, after V lost 6 bases and J lost 3 bases.

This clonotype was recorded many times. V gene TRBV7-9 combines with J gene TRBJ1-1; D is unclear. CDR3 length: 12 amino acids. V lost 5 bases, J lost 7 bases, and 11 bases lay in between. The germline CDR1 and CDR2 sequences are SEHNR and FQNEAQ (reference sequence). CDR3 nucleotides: TGTGCCAGCAGCCCCGGACGGAATGAAGCTTTCTTT. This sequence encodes CASSPGRNEAFF.

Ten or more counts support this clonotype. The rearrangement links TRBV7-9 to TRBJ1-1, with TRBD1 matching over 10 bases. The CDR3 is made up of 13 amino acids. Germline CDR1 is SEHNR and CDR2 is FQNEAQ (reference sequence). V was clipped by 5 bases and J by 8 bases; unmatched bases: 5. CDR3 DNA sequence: TGTGCCAGCAGCACCACGACAGGGGGCGAAGCTTTCTTT. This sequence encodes CASSTTTGGEAFF.

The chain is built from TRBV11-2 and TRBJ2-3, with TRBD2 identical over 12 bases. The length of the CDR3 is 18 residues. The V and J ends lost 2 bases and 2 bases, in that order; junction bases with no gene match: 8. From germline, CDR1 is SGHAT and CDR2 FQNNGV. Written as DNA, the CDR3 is TGTGCCAGCAGCTTATTTATTACTAGCGGGGGGCCCACAGATACGCAGTATTTT. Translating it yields CASSLFITSGGPTDTQYF.

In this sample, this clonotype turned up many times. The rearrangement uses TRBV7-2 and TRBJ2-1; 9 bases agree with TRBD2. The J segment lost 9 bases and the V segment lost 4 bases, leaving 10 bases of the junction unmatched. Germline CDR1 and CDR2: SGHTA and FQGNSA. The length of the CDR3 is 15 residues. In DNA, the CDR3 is TGTGCCAGCAGCTCCCGGGGTAGCGGGAGTGGTGAGCAGTTCTTC. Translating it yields CASSSRGSGSGEQFF.

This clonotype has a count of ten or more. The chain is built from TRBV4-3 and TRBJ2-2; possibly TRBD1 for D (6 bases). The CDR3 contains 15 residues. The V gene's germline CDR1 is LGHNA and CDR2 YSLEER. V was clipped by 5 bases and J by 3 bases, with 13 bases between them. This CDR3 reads CASSVRPGDTGELFF. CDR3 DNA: TGCGCCAGCAGCGTCAGACCAGGGGACACCGGGGAGCTGTTTTTT.

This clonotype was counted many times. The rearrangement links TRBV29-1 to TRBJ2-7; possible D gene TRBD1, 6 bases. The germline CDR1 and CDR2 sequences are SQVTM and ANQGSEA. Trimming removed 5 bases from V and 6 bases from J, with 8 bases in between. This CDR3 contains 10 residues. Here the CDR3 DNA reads TGCAGCGTTACCAGGGGCGAGCAGTACTTC. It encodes CSVTRGEQYF.

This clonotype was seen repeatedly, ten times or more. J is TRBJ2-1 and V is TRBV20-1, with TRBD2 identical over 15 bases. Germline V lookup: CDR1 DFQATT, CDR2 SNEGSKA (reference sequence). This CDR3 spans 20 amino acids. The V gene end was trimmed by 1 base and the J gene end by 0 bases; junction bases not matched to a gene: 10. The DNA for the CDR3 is TGCAGTGCTAGAGGATTTCGGACTAGCGGGAGGGCGAGCTCCTACAATGAGCAGTTCTTC. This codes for CSARGFRTSGRASSYNEQFF.

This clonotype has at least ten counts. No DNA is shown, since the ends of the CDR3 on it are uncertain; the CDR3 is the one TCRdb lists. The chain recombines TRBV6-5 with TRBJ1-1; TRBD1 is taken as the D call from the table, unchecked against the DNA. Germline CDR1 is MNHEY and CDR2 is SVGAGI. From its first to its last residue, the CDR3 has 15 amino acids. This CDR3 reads CASRAGTEAFLWTFF.

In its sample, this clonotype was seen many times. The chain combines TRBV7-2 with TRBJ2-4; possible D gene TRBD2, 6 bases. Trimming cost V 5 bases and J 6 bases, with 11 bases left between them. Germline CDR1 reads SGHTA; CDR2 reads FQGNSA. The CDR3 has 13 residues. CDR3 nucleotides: TGTGCCAGCAGCCTTTTCGGGGGAAACATTCAGTACTTC. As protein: CASSLFGGNIQYF.

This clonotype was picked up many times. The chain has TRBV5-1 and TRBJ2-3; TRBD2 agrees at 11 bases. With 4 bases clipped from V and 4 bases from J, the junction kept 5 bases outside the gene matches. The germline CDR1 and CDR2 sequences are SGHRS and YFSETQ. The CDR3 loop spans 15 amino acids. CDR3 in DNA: TGCGCCAGCAGCACTAGCGGGAGCGGTTCAGATACGCAGTATTTT. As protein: CASSTSGSGSDTQYF.

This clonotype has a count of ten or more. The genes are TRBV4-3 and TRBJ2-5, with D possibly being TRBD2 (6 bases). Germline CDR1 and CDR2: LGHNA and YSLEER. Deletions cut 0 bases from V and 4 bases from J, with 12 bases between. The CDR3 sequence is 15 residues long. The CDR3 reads CASSQDFTSPETQYF. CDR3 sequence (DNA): TGCGCCAGCAGCCAAGATTTCACTAGCCCAGAGACCCAGTACTTC.

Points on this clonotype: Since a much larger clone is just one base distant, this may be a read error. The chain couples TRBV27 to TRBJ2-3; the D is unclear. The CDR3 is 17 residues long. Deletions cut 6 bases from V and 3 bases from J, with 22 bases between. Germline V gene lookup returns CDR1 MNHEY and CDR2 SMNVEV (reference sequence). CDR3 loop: CASRPGRSPGVTDTQYF. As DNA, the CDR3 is TGTGCCAGCAGACCTGGGCGGTCACCTGGTGTGACAGATACGCAGTATTTT.

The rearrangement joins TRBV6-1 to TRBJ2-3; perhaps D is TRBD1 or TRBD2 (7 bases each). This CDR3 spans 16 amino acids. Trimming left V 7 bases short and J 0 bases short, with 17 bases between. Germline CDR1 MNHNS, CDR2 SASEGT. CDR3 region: CASTQGGMRSTDTQYF. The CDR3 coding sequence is TGTGCCAGCACCCAGGGGGGGATGAGGAGCACAGATACGCAGTATTTT.

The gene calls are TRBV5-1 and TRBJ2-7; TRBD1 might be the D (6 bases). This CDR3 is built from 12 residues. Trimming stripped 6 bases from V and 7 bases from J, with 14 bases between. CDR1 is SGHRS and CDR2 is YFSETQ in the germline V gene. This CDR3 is CASKFSTGEQYF. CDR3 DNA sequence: TGCGCCAGCAAGTTTTCAACAGGGGAGCAGTACTTC.

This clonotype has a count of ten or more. CDR3 DNA: TGTGCCAGCAGCTTAGGGGGGGGAGGGAATGAGCAGTTCTTC. Encoded protein: CASSLGGGGNEQFF. V gene TRBV11-2 combines with J gene TRBJ2-1; 7 nucleotides align to TRBD2. The ends lost 1 base at V and 7 bases at J; junction bases unmatched: 4. This CDR3 spans 14 amino acids. Germline CDR1 reads SGHAT; CDR2 reads FQNNGV.

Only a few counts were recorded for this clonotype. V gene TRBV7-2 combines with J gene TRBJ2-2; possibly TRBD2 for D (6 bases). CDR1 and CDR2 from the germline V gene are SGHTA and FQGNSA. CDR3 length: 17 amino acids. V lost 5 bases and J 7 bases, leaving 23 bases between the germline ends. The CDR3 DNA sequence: TGTGCCAGCAGCCCCGGGAGTGGGTCGCGGGGCCGCGGGGAGCTGTTTTTT. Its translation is CASSPGSGSRGRGELFF. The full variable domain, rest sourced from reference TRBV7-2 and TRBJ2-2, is GAGVSQSPSNKVTEKGKDVELRCDPISGHTALYWYRQSLGQGLEFLIYFQGNSAPDKSGLPSDRFSAERTGGSVSTLTIQRTQQEDSAVYLCASSPGSGSRGRGELFFGEGSRLTVL.

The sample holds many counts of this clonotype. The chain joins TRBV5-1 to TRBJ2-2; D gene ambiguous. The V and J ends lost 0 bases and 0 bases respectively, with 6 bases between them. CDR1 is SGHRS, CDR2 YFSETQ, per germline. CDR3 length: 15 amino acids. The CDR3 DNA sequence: TGCGCCAGCAGCTTGGACACAGCGAACACCGGGGAGCTGTTTTTT. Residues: CASSLDTANTGELFF.

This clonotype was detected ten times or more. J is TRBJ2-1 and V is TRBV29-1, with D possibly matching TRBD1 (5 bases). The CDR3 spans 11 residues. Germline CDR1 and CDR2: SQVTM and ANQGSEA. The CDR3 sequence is CRGEVYNEQFF. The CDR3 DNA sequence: TGCAGAGGGGAAGTCTACAATGAGCAGTTCTTC.

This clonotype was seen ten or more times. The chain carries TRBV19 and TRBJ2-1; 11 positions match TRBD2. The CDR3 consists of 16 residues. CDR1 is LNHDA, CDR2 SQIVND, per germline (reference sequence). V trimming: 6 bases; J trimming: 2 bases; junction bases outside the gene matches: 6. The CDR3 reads CASSGPSGRPYNEQFF. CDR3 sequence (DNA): TGTGCCAGTAGCGGTCCTAGCGGGAGGCCCTACAATGAGCAGTTCTTC.

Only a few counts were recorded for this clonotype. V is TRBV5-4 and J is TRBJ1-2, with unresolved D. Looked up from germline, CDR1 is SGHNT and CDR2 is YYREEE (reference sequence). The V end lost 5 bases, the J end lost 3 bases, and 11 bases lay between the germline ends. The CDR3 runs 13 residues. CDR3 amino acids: CASSNRGDYGYTF. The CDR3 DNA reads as TGTGCCAGCAGTAACCGGGGAGACTATGGCTACACCTTC. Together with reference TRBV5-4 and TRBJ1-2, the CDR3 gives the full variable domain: ETGVTQSPTHLIKTRGQQVTLRCSSQSGHNTVSWYQQALGQGPQFIFQYYREEENGRGNFPPRFSGLQFPNYSSELNVNALELDDSALYLCASSNRGDYGYTFGSGTRLTVV.

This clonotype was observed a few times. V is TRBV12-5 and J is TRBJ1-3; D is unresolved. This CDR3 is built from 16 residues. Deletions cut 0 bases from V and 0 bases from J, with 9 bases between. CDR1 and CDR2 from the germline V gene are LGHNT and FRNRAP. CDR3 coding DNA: TGTGCTAGTGGTTTGGTACGGGTACTCTCTGGAAACACCATATATTTT. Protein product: CASGLVRVLSGNTIYF.

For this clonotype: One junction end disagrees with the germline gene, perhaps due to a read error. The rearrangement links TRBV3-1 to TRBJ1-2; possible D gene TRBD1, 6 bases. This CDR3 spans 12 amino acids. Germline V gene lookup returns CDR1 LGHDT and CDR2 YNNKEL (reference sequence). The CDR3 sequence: CASSQDGSDSLF. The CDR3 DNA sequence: TGTGCCAGCAGCCAAGATGGGTCGGACAGCCTCTTC. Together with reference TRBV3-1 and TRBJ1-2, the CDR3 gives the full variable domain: DTAVSQTPKYLVTQMGNDKSIKCEQNLGHDTMYWYKQDSKKFLKIMFSYNNKELIINETVPNRFSPKSPDKAHLNLHINSLELGDSAVYFCASSQDGSDSLFGSGTRLTVV.

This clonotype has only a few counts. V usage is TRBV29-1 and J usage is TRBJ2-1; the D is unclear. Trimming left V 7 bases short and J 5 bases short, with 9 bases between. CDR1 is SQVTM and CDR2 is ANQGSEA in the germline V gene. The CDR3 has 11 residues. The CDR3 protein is CSGNRDNEQFF. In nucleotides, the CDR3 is TGCAGCGGGAACCGGGACAATGAGCAGTTCTTC.

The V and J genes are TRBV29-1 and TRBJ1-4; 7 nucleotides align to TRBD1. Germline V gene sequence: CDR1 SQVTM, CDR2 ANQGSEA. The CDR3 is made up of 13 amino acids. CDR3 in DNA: TGCACCCCCTCAGGGGGGCATAGAGAAAAACTGTTTTTT. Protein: CTPSGGHREKLFF.

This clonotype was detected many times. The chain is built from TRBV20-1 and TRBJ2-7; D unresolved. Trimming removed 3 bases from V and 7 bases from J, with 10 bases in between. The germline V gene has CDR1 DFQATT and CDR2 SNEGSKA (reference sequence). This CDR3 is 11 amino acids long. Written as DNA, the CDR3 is TGCAGTGCTAGTCTACTTGGGGAGCAGTACTTC. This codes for CSASLLGEQYF.